A single sample is the source of the 28 T cell receptor beta chains below, sequenced in a study of regulatory T cells in long-lasting Graves disease. Researchers made TCR beta libraries by using iRepertoire HTBI primers and running Arm-PCR on CDR3 regions. TCRdb itself ran the multiplex PCR reads through MiXCR, one entry per CDR3 protein. The sample holds around 470,000 distinct CDR3 sequences, 14% seen once. Time point meaning: newly diagnosed GD, antithyroid drugs for less than 3 months. PBMC-extracted RNA yielded the TCR library. The data also belong to a second study, concerning T cells in Graves' hyperthyroidism and ophthalmopathy.

The material was peripheral blood mononuclear cells (PBMCs), obtained at new diagnosis, from a patient treated with antithyroid drugs. The receptors shown here come from a woman between 45 and 60 years old with Graves disease.

V is TRBV20-1 and J is TRBJ2-1; 11 bases align to TRBD2. Per the germline V gene, CDR1 is DFQATT and CDR2 is SNEGSKA (reference sequence). V trimming: 6 bases; J trimming: 3 bases; junction bases outside the gene matches: 7. The CDR3 loop spans 15 amino acids. In DNA form, the CDR3 reads TGCAGTGCCCACCAGACTAGCGGGAACTACAATGAGCAGTTCTTC. This sequence encodes CSAHQTSGNYNEQFF.

This clonotype was observed a handful of times. This chain connects TRBV19 to TRBJ2-3; TRBD2 aligns across 8 bases. Germline assignment: CDR1 LNHDA and CDR2 SQIVND (reference sequence). With 6 bases clipped from V and 4 bases from J, the junction kept 15 bases outside the gene matches. This CDR3 comprises 17 residues. The DNA for the CDR3 is TGTGCCAGTAGAGCTCGGGGTAGCGGGACTGGTGCAGATACGCAGTATTTT. This codes for CASRARGSGTGADTQYF.

The chain employs TRBV5-1 and TRBJ1-6, with D tentatively TRBD1 (6 bases). The CDR3 totals 14 residues. V was trimmed by 1 base and J by 8 bases, leaving 10 bases between them. CDR1 and CDR2 from the germline V gene are SGHRS and YFSETQ. CDR3: CASSLSGGYSPLHF. The CDR3 DNA sequence: TGCGCCAGCAGCTTGTCCGGGGGCTATTCACCCCTCCACTTT. The whole variable domain, filled in from reference TRBV5-1 and TRBJ1-6, reads KAGVTQTPRYLIKTRGQQVTLSCSPISGHRSVSWYQQTPGQGLQFLFEYFSETQRNKGNFPGRFSGRQFSNSRSEMNVSTLELGDSALYLCASSLSGGYSPLHFGNGTRLTVT.

This clonotype was counted between two and nine times. A much larger clone differs by one base, so this may be a read error. V gene TRBV27 combines with J gene TRBJ1-2; TRBD1 matches at 7 bases. CDR3 size: 13 residues. Germline V gives CDR1 MNHEY, CDR2 SMNVEV (reference sequence). The CDR3 loop reads CASSTRGYYSYTF. Written as DNA, the CDR3 is TGTGCCAGCAGCACCAGGGGGTACTATAGCTACACCTTC.

This clonotype was observed at least ten times. The chain is built from TRBV28 and TRBJ2-7, with D tentatively TRBD2 (7 bases). From germline, CDR1 is MDHEN and CDR2 SYDVKM. The CDR3 consists of 15 residues. Trimming took 7 bases from V and 2 from J, leaving 18 bases between them. CDR3 in amino acids: CASNTGGQVTYEQYF. CDR3 coding DNA: TGTGCCAGCAATACCGGGGGGCAGGTGACCTACGAGCAGTACTTC.

This clonotype was counted between two and nine times. The chain has TRBV3-1 and TRBJ2-2; 10 bases fit TRBD2. The CDR3 totals 18 residues. From germline, CDR1 is LGHDT and CDR2 YNNKEL (reference sequence). V lost 2 bases and J lost 6; bases outside the gene matches: 12. The CDR3 spells CASSQLVSGRGDPGELFF. In DNA, the CDR3 is TGTGCCAGCAGCCAACTGGTGAGCGGGAGGGGAGATCCCGGGGAGCTGTTTTTT.

This clonotype was found many times. This chain joins TRBV27 and TRBJ2-2, with D possibly matching TRBD2 (5 bases). Trimming pared 4 bases from V and 1 base from J, leaving 10 bases between. The CDR3 length is 15 residues. Germline values: CDR1 MNHEY, CDR2 SMNVEV (reference sequence). The CDR3 region has the DNA TGTGCCAGCAGTTCCCCCGGGGTGAACACCGGGGAGCTGTTTTTT. Its protein product is CASSSPGVNTGELFF.

This rearrangement joins TRBV10-3 to TRBJ1-1; D ambiguous. The CDR3 sequence is 13 residues long. The V gene's germline CDR1 is ENHRY and CDR2 SYGVKD. The germline V and J ends were trimmed by 3 bases and 1 base, with 6 bases remaining between them. CDR3 region: CAISESKNTEAFF. As DNA, the CDR3 is TGTGCCATCAGTGAATCAAAGAACACTGAAGCTTTCTTT.

This clonotype came up a few times. The CDR3 nucleotides are TGTGCCAGCAGCTCCCGTCTTAACCTCAGGGAAACCTATGGCTACACCTTC. It encodes CASSSRLNLRETYGYTF. The rearrangement links TRBV5-5 to TRBJ1-2, with TRBD1 as a possible D gene (5 bases). This CDR3 spans 17 amino acids. CDR1 and CDR2 (germline): SGHKS, YYEKEE (reference sequence). Between the trimmed V and J ends, which lost 3 bases and 4 bases, there was a span of 22 bases.

This clonotype has just a few counts. The genes are TRBV29-1 and TRBJ2-7; maybe TRBD2 (6 bases). Germline V gene sequence: CDR1 SQVTM, CDR2 ANQGSEA. V was pared by 6 bases and J by 6 bases, with 15 bases between. This CDR3 has 12 amino acids. CDR3 nucleotides: TGCAGCGTATGGGGGGACTTAAGCGAGCAGTACTTC. Its translation: CSVWGDLSEQYF.

The rearrangement links TRBV11-2 to TRBJ2-1; 8 bases map to TRBD1. Germline trimming cut 2 bases from V and 10 bases from J; bases unmatched to any gene: 10. This CDR3 has 15 amino acids. Germline V gene data show CDR1 as SGHAT and CDR2 as FQNNGV. The chain's CDR3 is CASSLTDRVRQEQFF. The CDR3 DNA reads as TGTGCCAGCAGCTTAACGGACAGGGTCCGACAAGAGCAGTTCTTC.

The chain employs TRBV20-1 and TRBJ2-3; 7 nucleotides match TRBD2. Germline assignment: CDR1 DFQATT and CDR2 SNEGSKA (reference sequence). The V and J ends lost 0 bases and 7 bases, in that order; junction bases with no gene match: 7. CDR3 length: 14 amino acids. The CDR3 sequence is CSARDRAGLHTQYF. In DNA form, the CDR3 reads TGCAGTGCTAGAGATCGAGCGGGACTCCATACGCAGTATTTT.

This clonotype was recorded at least ten times. This chain joins TRBV12-3 or TRBV12-4 and TRBJ1-2; 8 bases match TRBD1. The J segment lost 4 bases and the V segment lost 6 bases, leaving 10 bases of the junction unmatched. The CDR3 consists of 15 residues. The CDR3 DNA follows: TGTGCCAGCAGCCCCGACAGGGGCAGCCTCTATGGCTACACCTTC. It specifies CASSPDRGSLYGYTF.

This clonotype was seen repeatedly, ten times or more. The rearrangement joins TRBV3-1 to TRBJ1-3; D uncertain. The V end lost 1 base, the J end lost 0 bases, and 16 bases lay between the germline ends. The CDR3 totals 18 residues. CDR1 is LGHDT, CDR2 YNNKEL, per germline (reference sequence). CDR3 region: CASSQGVGAAISGNTIYF. In DNA form, the CDR3 reads TGTGCCAGCAGCCAAGGTGTCGGTGCAGCCATCTCTGGAAACACCATATATTTT.

This clonotype was recorded at least ten times. V usage is TRBV29-1 and J usage is TRBJ2-1, with a possible D match to TRBD1 (6 bases). V lost 6 bases and J 4 bases, leaving 16 bases between the germline ends. CDR1 is SQVTM, CDR2 ANQGSEA, per germline. CDR3 length: 14 residues. CDR3 sequence: CSVKSWGLYNEQFF. The CDR3 bases are TGCAGCGTAAAAAGCTGGGGGCTGTACAATGAGCAGTTCTTC.

In its sample, this clonotype was seen many times. This rearrangement joins TRBV11-2 to TRBJ2-7; TRBD2 might be the D (6 bases). V was clipped by 11 bases and J by 1 base, with 18 bases between them. The CDR3 is 14 residues long. CDR1 is SGHAT and CDR2 is FQNNGV in the germline V gene. In DNA, the CDR3 is TGTGCCTCTCGTGTTGGCGGGAATTCCTACGAGCAGTACTTC. Translating it yields CASRVGGNSYEQYF.

This clonotype showed up many times. The V and J genes are TRBV28 and TRBJ2-4; D gene unclear. CDR3 length equals 12 residues. Deletions cut 4 bases from V and 7 bases from J, with 8 bases between. The germline gives CDR1 MDHEN, CDR2 SYDVKM. DNA of the CDR3: TGTGCCAGCAGTTACCCCCAGAACATTCAGTACTTC. This translates into CASSYPQNIQYF.

This clonotype was counted ten times or more. CDR3 residues: CASSLSVSYEQYF. The CDR3 DNA follows: TGTGCCAGCAGTTTATCGGTCTCCTACGAGCAGTACTTC. This sequence joins TRBV27 and TRBJ2-7; D gene unclear. This CDR3 is built from 13 residues. Looked up from germline, CDR1 is MNHEY and CDR2 is SMNVEV (reference sequence). V was clipped by 0 bases and J by 0 bases, with 3 bases between them.

Ten or more counts support this clonotype. The genes are TRBV6-5 and TRBJ2-7; TRBD1 or TRBD2 may be the D gene (5 bases each). V lost 5 bases and J lost 2, with 16 bases in between. Germline CDR1 reads MNHEY; CDR2 reads SVGAGI. The CDR3 has 15 amino acids. In nucleotides, the CDR3 is TGTGCCAGCAGTAACCCGAGAGGGGAGACCTACGAGCAGTACTTC. This sequence encodes CASSNPRGETYEQYF.

In nucleotides, the CDR3 is TGCGCCAGCAGCTTGTGGGGTGAAGCGGGAGGCGGCGAGCAGTACTTC. Translated: CASSLWGEAGGGEQYF. The chain employs TRBV5-1 and TRBJ2-7; 9 bases agree with TRBD2. Germline V gene sequence: CDR1 SGHRS, CDR2 YFSETQ. The ends lost 1 base at V and 6 bases at J; junction bases unmatched: 11. The CDR3 is made up of 16 amino acids. The full variable domain, its missing parts supplied by reference TRBV5-1 and TRBJ2-7, is KAGVTQTPRYLIKTRGQQVTLSCSPISGHRSVSWYQQTPGQGLQFLFEYFSETQRNKGNFPGRFSGRQFSNSRSEMNVSTLELGDSALYLCASSLWGEAGGGEQYFGPGTRLTVT.

This clonotype showed up just a few times. V usage is TRBV7-8 and J usage is TRBJ1-5; TRBD1 matches at 10 bases. This CDR3 has 18 amino acids. The V segment lost 2 bases and the J segment 0 bases; nucleotides outside the gene matches: 7. CDR1 SGHVS and CDR2 FQNEAQ come from the germline V gene. The CDR3, as DNA: TGTGCCAGCAGCTTATGGGGACAGGGGCAGTATAGCAATCAGCCCCAGCATTTT. This codes for CASSLWGQGQYSNQPQHF. The full variable domain, rest sourced from reference TRBV7-8 and TRBJ1-5, is GAGVSQSPRYKVAKRGQDVALRCDPISGHVSLFWYQQALGQGPEFLTYFQNEAQLDKSGLPSDRFFAERPEGSVSTLKIQRTQQEDSAVYLCASSLWGQGQYSNQPQHFGDGTRLSIL.

This clonotype came up a few times. J is TRBJ1-2 and V is TRBV5-6; tentative D call: TRBD1 (6 bases). This CDR3 comprises 14 residues. The germline V and J ends were trimmed by 4 bases and 2 bases, with 12 bases remaining between them. Germline V gene lookup returns CDR1 SGHDT and CDR2 YYEEEE. CDR3 residues: CASSPVGGNYGYTF. CDR3 nucleotides: TGTGCCAGCAGCCCGGTAGGGGGGAACTATGGCTACACCTTC.

This clonotype came up many times. CDR3 in DNA: TGTGCCAGCAGACCCGACAGGGCCACCGGGGAGCTGTTTTTT. This codes for CASRPDRATGELFF. V and J are TRBV7-9 and TRBJ2-2, with 7 bases matching TRBD1. With 6 bases clipped from V and 4 bases from J, the junction kept 5 bases outside the gene matches. This CDR3 is 14 amino acids long. Germline V lookup: CDR1 SEHNR, CDR2 FQNEAQ (reference sequence). Full variable domain (rest looked up from reference TRBV7-9 and TRBJ2-2): DTGVSQNPRHKITKRGQNVTFRCDPISEHNRLYWYRQTLGQGPEFLTYFQNEAQLEKSRLLSDRFSAERPKGSFSTLEIQRTEQGDSAMYLCASRPDRATGELFFGEGSRLTVL.

CDR3 in amino acids: CASSQEGWGKLNYGYTF. CDR3 DNA sequence: TGCGCCAGCAGCCAAGAGGGGTGGGGGAAACTTAACTATGGCTACACCTTC. The V gene is TRBV4-1, the J gene TRBJ1-2, with TRBD1 as a possible D gene (5 bases). V lost 0 bases and J 1 base, leaving 15 bases between the germline ends. This CDR3 is built from 17 residues. Germline values: CDR1 MGHRA, CDR2 YSYEKL.

This clonotype was recorded many times. The chain recombines TRBV12-3 or TRBV12-4 with TRBJ1-6, with a possible D match to TRBD1 (6 bases). This CDR3 is built from 13 residues. The ends were cut back, 5 bases at V and 9 bases at J, with 11 bases in the middle. CDR3: CASSPGQSSPLHF. The CDR3 DNA follows: TGTGCCAGCAGTCCCGGACAGTCTTCACCCCTCCACTTT.

This clonotype was seen only a few times. This chain links TRBV2 with TRBJ1-6; no clear D gene. Trimming cost V 4 bases and J 5 bases, with 9 bases left between them. This CDR3 has 14 residues. Germline CDR1 and CDR2: SNHLY and FYNNEI. CDR3 sequence reads: CASSVPENNSPLHF. CDR3 coding DNA: TGTGCCAGCAGTGTTCCAGAGAATAATTCACCCCTCCACTTT.

Notes on this clonotype: This may be a read error: a much more frequent sequence differs by one nucleotide. The rearrangement uses TRBV20-1 and TRBJ2-7; D is perhaps TRBD2 (7 bases). Germline V gene lookup returns CDR1 DFQATT and CDR2 SNEGSKA (reference sequence). Trimming took off 0 bases at V and 5 bases at J, with 14 bases between the two ends. The CDR3 has 14 residues. CDR3 sequence: CSARDLGGGHEQYF. The CDR3 DNA sequence: TGCAGTGCTAGAGATCTGGGGGGGGGGCACGAGCAGTACTTC.

Remarks on this clonotype: A clone one base away is much larger, so this may be a read error. This is likely a read error, given that the CDR3 carries no conserved phenylalanine or tryptophan at its end. The chain carries TRBV5-1 and TRBJ2-4; 7 bases line up with TRBD1. The germline V gene encodes CDR1 SGHRS and CDR2 YFSETQ. Losses at the gene ends were 6 bases for V and 3 bases for J; bases not matched to a gene: 12. This CDR3 is built from 16 residues. The CDR3, as DNA: TGCGCCAGCACCCTAGGGCCCGGGACAGACAAAAACATTCAGTACTTG. Translation gives CASTLGPGTDKNIQYL.